This TCR beta chain was recorded in a study of shared clonotypes between healthy human individuals. Study-level information: CD4 naive and CD4 memory each took three plates per donor, while CD8 naive took two and CD8 memory one. Study results and caveats: When compared with the clonotypes that were shared by all four sorted-subset donors, the non-shared clonotypes turned out to have lower generation probabilities.

How the authors handled the data: With immunoSEQ giving junction-only sequences and no quality scores, filtering differed. The table came from immunoSEQ multiplex PCR; TCRdb's copy has only in-frame clones and leaves some out. D and trimming were read from the DNA, whereas the V and J calls and clone size are those reported in that table. Of about 1.1 million clones in the sample, approximately 80% were seen once. For this clone: Its antigen is not identified.

The sequence was obtained from a man aged 18 to 29 in good health. Some clones in this sample may be carry-over from other donors' samples. The sequenced material came from memory CD4+ T cells from PBMCs. The subset was: CD45RA-negative fraction.

The CDR3, as DNA: TGCGCCAGCGTACCTAGCGGAGTTAGCACAGATACGCAGTATTTT. Its translation is CASVPSGVSTDTQYF. The chain recombines TRBV5-1 with TRBJ2-3; 7 bases agree with TRBD2. CDR1 is SGHRS and CDR2 is YFSETQ in the germline V gene. There are 15 residues in the CDR3. The J segment lost 0 bases and the V segment lost 7 bases, leaving 8 bases of the junction unmatched.